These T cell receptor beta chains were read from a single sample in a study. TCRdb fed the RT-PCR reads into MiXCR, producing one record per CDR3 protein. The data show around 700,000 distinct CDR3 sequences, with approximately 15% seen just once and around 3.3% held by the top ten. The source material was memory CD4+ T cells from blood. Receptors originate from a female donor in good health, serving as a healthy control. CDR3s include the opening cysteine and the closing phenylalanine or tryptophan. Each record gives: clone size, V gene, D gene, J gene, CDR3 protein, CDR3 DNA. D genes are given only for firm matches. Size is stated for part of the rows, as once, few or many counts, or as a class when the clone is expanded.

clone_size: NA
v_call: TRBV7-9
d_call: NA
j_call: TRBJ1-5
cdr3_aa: CASSSIGFNQPQHF
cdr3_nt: TGTGCCAGCAGCTCAATCGGGTTCAATCAGCCCCAGCATTTT

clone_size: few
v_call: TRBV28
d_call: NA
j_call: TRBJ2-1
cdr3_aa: CASSLGGPILNEQFF
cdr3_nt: TGTGCCAGCAGTCTGGGGGGACCGATTTTGAATGAGCAGTTCTTC

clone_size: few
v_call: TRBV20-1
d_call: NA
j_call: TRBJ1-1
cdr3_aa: CSARGQIGVAFF
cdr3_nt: TGCAGTGCTAGAGGGCAGATCGGAGTCGCTTTCTTT

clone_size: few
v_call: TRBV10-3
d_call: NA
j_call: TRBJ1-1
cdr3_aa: CAISPGDTEAFF
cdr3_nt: TGTGCCATCAGTCCGGGGGACACTGAAGCTTTCTTT

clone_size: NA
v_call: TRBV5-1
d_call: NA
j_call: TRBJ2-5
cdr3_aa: CASSSGGTGTQETQYF
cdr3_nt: TGCGCCAGCAGCTCTGGGGGAACAGGAACCCAAGAGACCCAGTACTTC

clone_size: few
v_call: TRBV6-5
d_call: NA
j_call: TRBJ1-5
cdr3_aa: CASSYGQGWEPQHF
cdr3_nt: TGTGCCAGCAGTTATGGTCAGGGGTGGGAGCCCCAGCATTTT

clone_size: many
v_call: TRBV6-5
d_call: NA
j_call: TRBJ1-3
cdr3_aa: CASSYSRAGNTIYF
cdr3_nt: TGTGCCAGCAGTTACTCCAGGGCTGGAAACACCATATATTTT

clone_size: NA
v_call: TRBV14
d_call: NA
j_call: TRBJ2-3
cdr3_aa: CASSRSTTQYF
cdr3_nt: TGTGCCAGCAGCCGAAGTACTACGCAGTATTTT

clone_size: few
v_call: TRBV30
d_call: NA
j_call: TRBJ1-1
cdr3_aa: CAWSVMGGTEAFF
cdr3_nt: TGTGCCTGGAGTGTAATGGGAGGGACTGAAGCTTTCTTT

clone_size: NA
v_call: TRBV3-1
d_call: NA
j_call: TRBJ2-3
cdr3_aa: CASSRHGSGGGDTQYF
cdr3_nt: TGTGCCAGCAGCCGTCATGGGAGCGGAGGGGGAGATACGCAGTATTTT

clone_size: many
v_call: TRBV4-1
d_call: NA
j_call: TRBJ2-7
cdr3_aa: CASSHSPGPIYEQYF
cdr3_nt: TGCGCCAGCAGCCACTCCCCAGGCCCGATTTATGAGCAGTACTTC

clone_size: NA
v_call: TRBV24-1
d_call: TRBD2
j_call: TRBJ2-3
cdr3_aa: CATSDWGGTSTDTQYF
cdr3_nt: TGTGCCACCAGTGACTGGGGGGGGACTTCCACAGATACGCAGTATTTT

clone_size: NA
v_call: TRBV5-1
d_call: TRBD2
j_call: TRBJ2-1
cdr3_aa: CASSPFSGSSHNEQFF
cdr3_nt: TGCGCCAGCAGCCCATTTAGCGGGAGCTCCCACAATGAGCAGTTCTTC

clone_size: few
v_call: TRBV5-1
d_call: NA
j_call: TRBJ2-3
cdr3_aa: CASSSSIPGQVLASTDTQYF
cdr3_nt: TGCGCCAGCAGCTCTTCCATCCCGGGACAAGTTTTAGCTAGCACAGATACGCAGTATTTT

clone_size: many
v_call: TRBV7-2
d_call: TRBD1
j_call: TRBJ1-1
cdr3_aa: CASSLGQAGTEAFF
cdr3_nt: TGCGCCAGCAGCCTAGGACAGGCTGGCACTGAAGCTTTCTTT

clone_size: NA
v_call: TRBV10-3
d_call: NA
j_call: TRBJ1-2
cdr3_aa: CAIGGSTGVGYGYTF
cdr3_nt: TGTGCCATCGGGGGGAGTACTGGGGTGGGCTATGGCTACACCTTC

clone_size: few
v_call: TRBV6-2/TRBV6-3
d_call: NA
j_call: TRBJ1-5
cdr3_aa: CASSQGLRDQPQHF
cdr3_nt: TGTGCCAGCAGTCAGGGACTGAGGGATCAGCCCCAGCATTTT

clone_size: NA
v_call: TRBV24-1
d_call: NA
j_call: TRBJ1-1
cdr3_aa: CATSDLLSFQRNTEAFF
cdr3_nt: TGTGCCACCAGTGATTTGCTATCGTTTCAAAGAAACACTGAAGCTTTCTTT

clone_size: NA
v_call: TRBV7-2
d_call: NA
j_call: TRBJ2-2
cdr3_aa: CASSLRGGTGELFF
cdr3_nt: TGTGCCAGCAGCTTACGGGGCGGCACCGGGGAGCTGTTTTTT

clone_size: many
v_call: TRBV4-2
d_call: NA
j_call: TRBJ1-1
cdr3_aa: CASSQETRRTEAFF
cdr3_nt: TGTGCCAGCAGCCAAGAAACAAGGCGTACTGAAGCTTTCTTT

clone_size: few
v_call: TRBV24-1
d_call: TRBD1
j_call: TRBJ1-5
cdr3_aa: CATSEATGNQPQHF
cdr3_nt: TGTGCCACCAGTGAAGCGACAGGGAATCAGCCCCAGCATTTT

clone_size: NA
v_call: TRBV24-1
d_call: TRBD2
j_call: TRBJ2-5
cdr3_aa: CASSAGTSLETQYF
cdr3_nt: TGTGCCAGCAGCGCCGGGACTAGCCTAGAGACCCAGTACTTC

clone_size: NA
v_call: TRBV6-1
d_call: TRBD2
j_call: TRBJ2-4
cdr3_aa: CARGLAGAKNIQYF
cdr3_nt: TGTGCCAGAGGACTAGCAGGTGCCAAAAACATTCAGTACTTC

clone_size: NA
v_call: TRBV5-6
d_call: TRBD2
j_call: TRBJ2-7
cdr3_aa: CASSYRLAHIMEQYF
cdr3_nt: TGTGCCAGCAGCTACCGACTAGCACACATAATGGAGCAGTACTTC

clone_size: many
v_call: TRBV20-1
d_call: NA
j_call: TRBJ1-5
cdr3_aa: CSASDSRVAQHF
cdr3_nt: TGCAGTGCTTCGGACTCTCGTGTAGCCCAGCATTTT

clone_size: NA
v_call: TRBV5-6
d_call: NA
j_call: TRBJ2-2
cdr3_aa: CASSWGRATTGELFF
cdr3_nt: TGTGCCAGCAGCTGGGGCAGGGCGACCACCGGGGAGCTGTTTTTT

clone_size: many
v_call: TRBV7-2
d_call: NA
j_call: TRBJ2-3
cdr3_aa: CASSLAPRGGTDTQYF
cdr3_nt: TGTGCCAGCAGCTTAGCTCCTAGGGGGGGCACAGATACGCAGTATTTT